This TCR beta chain was captured in a study of T cells in Graves' hyperthyroidism and ophthalmopathy. There were TCR beta CDR3 regions amplified from RNA transcripts. Carried out on the TCR CDR3, a first-round RT-PCR used the HTBI primer set. TCRdb independently ran MiXCR on the multiplex PCR reads; one entry per CDR3 protein. Of 530,000 or so distinct CDR3 sequences detected, under 60% appear once; the ten largest clones hold more than 7%. Trimming at V came to 7 bases and at J to 6 bases, leaving 12 bases not matched to a gene. Germline V gene lookup returns CDR1 SGHRS and CDR2 YFSETQ. This CDR3 is built from 16 residues.

The clonotype was recovered from a woman between 18 and 30 years old with Graves' hyperthyroidism. This sequence joins TRBV5-1 and TRBJ2-1, with TRBD2 identical over 11 bases. Input material: peripheral blood or thyroid tissue (not recorded which). The CDR3 here is CASGYSLAGGLNEQFF. DNA of the CDR3: TGCGCCAGCGGGTACAGTTTAGCGGGAGGGCTCAATGAGCAGTTCTTC. Together with reference TRBV5-1 and TRBJ2-1, the CDR3 gives the full variable domain: KAGVTQTPRYLIKTRGQQVTLSCSPISGHRSVSWYQQTPGQGLQFLFEYFSETQRNKGNFPGRFSGRQFSNSRSEMNVSTLELGDSALYLCASGYSLAGGLNEQFFGPGTRLTVL.